This passage covers 31 T cell receptor beta chains from one sample sequenced in a study of graft-versus-host responses after intestinal transplantation. Clones were read by immunoSEQ multiplex PCR, and TCRdb kept only the in-frame ones, dropping some. This sample has tens of thousands of clones, with roughly 90% found just once. Their recognized antigens are unknown. The starting material was unstimulated CD4+ T cells sorted from spleen or lymph node cells, obtained before transplant. The receptors derive from a human donor who was the organ donor for an intestinal transplant.

The chain recombines TRBV6-4 with TRBJ2-1; possibly TRBD1 for D (6 bases). Germline CDR1 and CDR2: MRHNA and SNTAGT. CDR3 length equals 15 residues. Trimming shortened V by 3 bases and J by 7 bases, and 16 bases separated the two germline ends. The CDR3 DNA follows: TGTGCCAGCAGTGAATCGGAGGAGAGGGGGAATGAGCAGTTCTTC. This translates into CASSESEERGNEQFF.

The V and J genes are TRBV21-1 and TRBJ2-4; the DNA was not compared with TRBD1, the D call given in the table. TRBV21-1 is annotated as a pseudogene. The CDR3 is 18 residues long. CDR3 nucleotides: TGTGCCAGCAGCAAAAGGGCTAAAGTGACAGCAATCAAAAACATTCAGTACTTC. Its translation: CASSKRAKVTAIKNIQYF.

The genes are TRBV10-2 and TRBJ2-7; 10 nucleotides agree with TRBD1. The germline V gene has CDR1 WSHSY and CDR2 SAAADI. After removal of 5 bases from V and 4 bases from J, the junction contained 8 bases not matched to a gene. The CDR3 is 15 residues long. CDR3 residues: CASSTPTGGIYEQYF. CDR3 coding DNA: TGCGCCAGCAGTACTCCGACAGGGGGCATATACGAGCAGTACTTC.

A single count supports this clone. The chain uses TRBV28 and TRBJ2-2; 12 bases are shared with TRBD2. This CDR3 comprises 21 residues. Germline V gene data show CDR1 as MDHEN and CDR2 as SYDVKM. J was trimmed by 0 bases and V by 3 bases; bases with no gene match: 14. CDR3 protein: CASSLFSGTSGPYTNTGELFF. The CDR3 nucleotides are TGTGCCAGCAGTTTGTTCAGCGGGACTAGCGGGCCCTACACGAACACCGGGGAGCTGTTTTTT.

This clone was seen only a few times. V gene TRBV9 combines with J gene TRBJ2-1, with TRBD2 as a possible D gene (5 bases). The CDR3 has 16 residues. Trimming removed 1 base at V and 1 base at J, with 12 bases between. The germline CDR1 and CDR2 sequences are SGDLS and YYNGEE. CDR3 bases: TGTGCCAGCAGCGTAAGAATCCGGGGATCCTACAATGAGCAGTTCTTC. Translated: CASSVRIRGSYNEQFF.

Here the CDR3 DNA reads TGTGCCAGCAGCAGCCGGGGGGTATTCTATGGCTACACCTTC. It translates to CASSSRGVFYGYTF. The rearrangement joins TRBV28 to TRBJ1-2; D is possibly TRBD1 (5 bases). Trimming cost V 6 bases and J 4 bases, with 15 bases left between them. The CDR3 sequence is 14 residues long. From germline, CDR1 is MDHEN and CDR2 SYDVKM.

The rearrangement links TRBV28 to TRBJ2-7; TRBD1 aligns across 10 bases. Germline V gene data show CDR1 as MDHEN and CDR2 as SYDVKM. Trimming cost V 7 bases and J 3 bases; bases outside gene matches: 15. The CDR3 is 17 residues long. The CDR3 loop is CASTPAGTGAARYEQYF. CDR3 bases: TGTGCCAGCACCCCCGCCGGGACAGGGGCAGCCCGCTACGAGCAGTACTTC.

The V call is TRBV6-4, the J call TRBJ2-1, with 8 bases aligning to TRBD2. Germline V lookup: CDR1 MRHNA, CDR2 SNTAGT. V lost 4 bases, J lost 2 bases, and 7 bases stayed unmatched. This CDR3 has 16 residues. The CDR3, as DNA: TGTGCCAGCAGTGCCTTACTAGCGGCCCCCTACAATGAGCAGTTCTTC. The encoded protein is CASSALLAAPYNEQFF.

The chain couples TRBV18 to TRBJ2-1; D possibly corresponds to TRBD2 (6 bases). V lost 0 bases and J lost 6, with 21 bases in between. CDR1 is KGHSH, CDR2 LQKENI, per germline. The CDR3 consists of 18 residues. The CDR3 DNA sequence: TGTGCCAGCTCACCACCGGCCCCCTTGGGACTGGGGGGCAATGAGCAGTTCTTC. Amino acids: CASSPPAPLGLGGNEQFF.

This sequence joins TRBV19 and TRBJ2-1, with 7 bases that match TRBD2. The CDR3 has 17 residues. Germline CDR1 reads LNHDA; CDR2 reads SQIVND (reference sequence). With 1 base clipped from V and 2 bases from J, the junction kept 8 bases outside the gene matches. The CDR3 DNA follows: TGTGCCAGTAGTATAGGTGCGCGGGGGAAAACCTACAATGAGCAGTTCTTC. It encodes CASSIGARGKTYNEQFF.

This rearrangement joins TRBV28 to TRBJ1-2, with D uncertain. Trimming shortened V by 5 bases and J by 5 bases, and 9 bases separated the two germline ends. CDR1 and CDR2 from the germline V gene are MDHEN and SYDVKM. This CDR3 comprises 12 residues. CDR3 nucleotides: TGTGCCAGCAGTCCCCGGAGGTATGGCTACACCTTC. Its translation is CASSPRRYGYTF.

The chain uses TRBV2 and TRBJ1-6; tentative D call: TRBD1 (5 bases). Trimming left V 6 bases short and J 7 bases short, with 13 bases between. This CDR3 has 14 amino acids. CDR1 and CDR2 from the germline V gene are SNHLY and FYNNEI. The CDR3 here is CASSGTFGNSPLHF. CDR3 sequence (DNA): TGTGCCAGCAGCGGGACTTTCGGAAATTCACCCCTCCACTTT.

This chain links TRBV7-9 with TRBJ2-5; the match to TRBD1 covers 9 bases. The CDR3 loop spans 16 amino acids. V gave up 5 bases and J gave up 4 bases; unmatched junction bases: 11. Germline V gene lookup returns CDR1 SEHNR and CDR2 FQNEAQ (reference sequence). The CDR3 loop reads CASSIGQGIFPETQYF. CDR3 nucleotide sequence: TGTGCCAGCAGCATTGGACAGGGGATATTTCCAGAGACCCAGTACTTC.

This rearrangement joins TRBV10-3 to TRBJ2-1, with D perhaps matching TRBD2 (6 bases). The CDR3 sequence is 13 residues long. V dropped 6 bases and J dropped 9 bases, with 15 bases sitting between them. Germline-derived CDR1 and CDR2 are ENHRY and SYGVKD. The DNA for the CDR3 is TGTGCCATCAGCGATAAAACTAGCAGTGAGCAGTTCTTC. Protein sequence: CAISDKTSSEQFF.

V usage is TRBV6-6 and J usage is TRBJ1-5; D may be TRBD1 (6 bases). The CDR3 spans 14 residues. V was clipped by 5 bases and J by 7 bases, with 15 bases between them. Germline CDR1 reads MNHNY; CDR2 reads SVGAGI (reference sequence). The CDR3 nucleotides read TGTGCCAGCAGTACCTGGGGGGGCTGGCAGCCCCAGCATTTT. This codes for CASSTWGGWQPQHF.

This clone was found once. J is TRBJ1-2 and V is TRBV9, with TRBD1 as a possible D gene (5 bases). V gave up 2 bases and J gave up 8 bases, with 13 bases separating them. In germline, CDR1 is SGDLS, CDR2 YYNGEE. This CDR3 has 13 residues. CDR3 residues: CASSVLAGWGYTF. In DNA form, the CDR3 reads TGTGCCAGCAGCGTCTTGGCAGGGTGGGGCTACACCTTC.

The chain uses TRBV15 and TRBJ2-5; tentatively, D is TRBD2 (5 bases). V gave up 4 bases and J gave up 5 bases, with 11 bases separating them. This CDR3 has 13 residues. CDR1 is LNHNV and CDR2 is YYDKDF in the germline V gene (reference sequence). This CDR3 is CATSITRWETQYF. For the CDR3, the DNA is TGTGCCACCAGCATCACTAGGTGGGAGACCCAGTACTTC.

V gene TRBV19 combines with J gene TRBJ1-3; D perhaps matches TRBD1 (5 bases). The CDR3 is made up of 13 amino acids. Trimming cost V 11 bases and J 2 bases, with 13 bases left between them. Germline values: CDR1 LNHDA, CDR2 SQIVND (reference sequence). CDR3 sequence: CAARTGPGNTIYF. CDR3 DNA sequence: TGTGCCGCTCGAACAGGTCCTGGAAACACCATATATTTT.

The chain's CDR3 is CASMGPGVSMNTEAFF. The CDR3 nucleotides are TGTGCCAGCATGGGGCCAGGGGTCTCTATGAACACTGAAGCTTTCTTT. V gene TRBV28 combines with J gene TRBJ1-1, with a possible D match to TRBD1 (6 bases). The length of the CDR3 is 16 residues. Germline V gene lookup returns CDR1 MDHEN and CDR2 SYDVKM. V was shortened by 7 bases and J by 0 bases, with 18 bases between the two germline ends.

This chain uses TRBV28 with TRBJ2-3, with 15 bases fitting TRBD2. The CDR3 covers 16 residues. Germline CDR1 is MDHEN and CDR2 is SYDVKM. V trimming: 6 bases; J trimming: 4 bases; junction bases outside the gene matches: 5. The CDR3 sequence: CASSQGLAGGPDTQYF. CDR3 bases: TGTGCCAGCAGCCAAGGACTAGCGGGAGGGCCAGATACGCAGTATTTT.

This chain uses TRBV7-3 with TRBJ2-5, with 14 bases identical to TRBD2. V was clipped by 10 bases and J by 3 bases; unmatched bases: 19. CDR1 and CDR2 from the germline V gene are SGHTA and FQGTGA. The CDR3 contains 19 residues. As DNA, the CDR3 is TGTGCCATATGGCAGCCTGGGACTAGCGGGAGCGCCACAGAAGAGACCCAGTACTTC. Its protein is CAIWQPGTSGSATEETQYF.

The V call is TRBV6-6, the J call TRBJ2-2, with D possibly being TRBD2 (5 bases). The CDR3 has 11 amino acids. CDR1 MNHNY and CDR2 SVGAGI come from the germline V gene (reference sequence). Between the trimmed V and J ends, which lost 6 bases and 6 bases, there was a span of 5 bases. CDR3 in amino acids: CASRLAGELFF. The CDR3 DNA reads as TGTGCCAGCAGACTAGCCGGGGAGCTGTTTTTT.

This chain links TRBV9 with TRBJ2-3, with 7 bases matching TRBD2. CDR3 length equals 16 residues. Looked up from germline, CDR1 is SGDLS and CDR2 is YYNGEE. V shed 3 bases and J 2 bases; nucleotides not matched to a gene: 9. The CDR3 sequence: CASSAQASGYTDTQYF. Written as DNA, the CDR3 is TGTGCCAGCAGCGCCCAGGCTAGCGGATACACAGATACGCAGTATTTT.

This clone was seen once. J is TRBJ2-7 and V is TRBV11-1; TRBD1 is a possible D gene (7 bases). The CDR3 loop spans 13 amino acids. CDR1 and CDR2 from the germline V gene are SGHAT and FQDESV (reference sequence). V was pared by 5 bases and J by 4 bases, with 12 bases between. The CDR3 is CASSAQGRYEQYF. The DNA for the CDR3 is TGTGCCAGCAGCGCACAGGGGAGGTACGAGCAGTACTTC.

This chain joins TRBV10-3 and TRBJ2-7; 10 bases match TRBD2. This CDR3 has 13 residues. J was trimmed by 3 bases and V by 6 bases; bases with no gene match: 2. Germline CDR1 reads ENHRY; CDR2 reads SYGVKD. In nucleotides, the CDR3 is TGTGCCATCAGGGTAGCGGGAGGCTACGAGCAGTACTTC. Protein: CAIRVAGGYEQYF.

The chain joins TRBV7-6 to TRBJ1-1; D is possibly TRBD1 (6 bases). CDR1 and CDR2 (germline): SGHVS, FNYEAQ. CDR3 length equals 14 residues. Trimming cost V 5 bases and J 4 bases, with 14 bases left between them. In nucleotides, the CDR3 is TGTGCCAGCAGCCGGACGACAGGTTTCACTGAAGCTTTCTTT. Translation gives CASSRTTGFTEAFF.

The rearrangement joins TRBV11-2 to TRBJ2-7; weak D call: TRBD1 (6 bases). The ends were cut back, 5 bases at V and 2 bases at J, with 7 bases in the middle. Germline CDR1 reads SGHAT; CDR2 reads FQNNGV. The CDR3 runs 12 residues. The CDR3 DNA is TGTGCCAGCAGCCGGGACACCTACGAGCAGTACTTC. Translating gives CASSRDTYEQYF. Full variable domain (remainder filled in from reference TRBV11-2 and TRBJ2-7): EAGVAQSPRYKIIEKRQSVAFWCNPISGHATLYWYQQILGQGPKLLIQFQNNGVVDDSQLPKDRFSAERLKGVDSTLKIQPAKLEDSAVYLCASSRDTYEQYFGPGTRLTVT.

The genes are TRBV5-6 and TRBJ1-5; D might be TRBD1 (5 bases). This CDR3 comprises 16 residues. Germline loops: CDR1 SGHDT, CDR2 YYEEEE. Trimming pared 1 base from V and 4 bases from J, leaving 15 bases between. The CDR3 sequence: CASSLWFRQQNQPQHF. The DNA for the CDR3 is TGTGCCAGCAGCTTGTGGTTTCGACAGCAGAATCAGCCCCAGCATTTT.

This clone was counted between two and nine times. V is TRBV28 and J is TRBJ2-7; 13 nucleotides align to TRBD2. The CDR3 is 16 amino acids. V lost 5 bases and J lost 4; bases outside the gene matches: 8. CDR1 is MDHEN and CDR2 is SYDVKM in the germline V gene. The CDR3 loop is CASSTPGLAGLYEQYF. The DNA of the CDR3 is TGTGCCAGCAGTACACCGGGACTAGCGGGATTGTACGAGCAGTACTTC.

This sequence joins TRBV19 and TRBJ2-2; 9 positions match TRBD2. The CDR3 runs 18 residues. Unmatched junction bases numbered 13, after V lost 3 bases and J lost 5 bases. Germline CDR1 reads LNHDA; CDR2 reads SQIVND (reference sequence). The CDR3 bases are TGTGCCAGTAGTATCGGCCGCGGGAGGGCCAGAGAGACCGGGGAGCTGTTTTTT. Its protein is CASSIGRGRARETGELFF.

V and J are TRBV5-1 and TRBJ1-2; 8 positions match TRBD1. J was trimmed by 5 bases and V by 4 bases; bases with no gene match: 4. CDR3 length: 13 residues. In germline, CDR1 is SGHRS, CDR2 YFSETQ. The CDR3 nucleotides are TGCGCCAGCAGCAAAGGACAGGGATATGGCTACACCTTC. This sequence encodes CASSKGQGYGYTF.